Listed below are T cell receptor beta chains from one sample, sequenced in a study of T cells expressing NK-cell markers. TCRdb re-called the 5' RACE reads and shows each CDR3 protein once, DNA omitted. Its listing shows 350,000 to 450,000 distinct CDR3 sequences. The specimen was blood T cells: a sorted CD56 or NKG2C T cell subset, CD4+ or CD8+ T cells, or bulk PBMC T cells (not recorded which). These receptors were taken from a man aged 18-69 years in good health. Each CDR3 is given with its conserved first and last residue.

v_call: TRBV6-5; j_call: TRBJ1-3; cdr3_aa: CASSYSALQGARGNTIYF
v_call: TRBV4-1; j_call: TRBJ2-1; cdr3_aa: CASSQETGGSREQFF
v_call: TRBV20-1; j_call: TRBJ1-4; cdr3_aa: CSARDGGQGSEKLFF
v_call: TRBV15; j_call: TRBJ2-7; cdr3_aa: CATSSRQGSSYEQYF
v_call: TRBV24-1; j_call: TRBJ2-5; cdr3_aa: CATSDPGTTGETQYF
v_call: TRBV5-1; j_call: TRBJ2-2; cdr3_aa: CASSLAGANAGELFF
v_call: TRBV3-1; j_call: TRBJ2-1; cdr3_aa: CASSQDQSGAYNEQFF
v_call: TRBV7-9; j_call: TRBJ2-5; cdr3_aa: CASSIVVETQYF
v_call: TRBV20-1; j_call: TRBJ1-2; cdr3_aa: CSARDQQGYYGYTF
v_call: TRBV7-9; j_call: TRBJ2-1; cdr3_aa: CASSFRTSLNEQFF
v_call: TRBV2; j_call: TRBJ2-7; cdr3_aa: CARSGTIPDEQYF
v_call: TRBV28; j_call: TRBJ2-3; cdr3_aa: CASRLLQGPRGVTQYF
v_call: TRBV13; j_call: TRBJ1-6; cdr3_aa: CASSLRGSYSPLHF
v_call: TRBV5-6; j_call: TRBJ2-5; cdr3_aa: CASSEGLRQETQYF
v_call: TRBV5-1; j_call: TRBJ1-2; cdr3_aa: CASRLSGTTNYGYTF
v_call: TRBV6-1; j_call: TRBJ2-2; cdr3_aa: CASSEAYWGRPNTGELFF
v_call: TRBV4-2; j_call: TRBJ1-3; cdr3_aa: CAGRGGNTIYF
v_call: TRBV7-9; j_call: TRBJ2-5; cdr3_aa: CASNPWGAGSKETQYF
v_call: TRBV12-3/TRBV12-4; j_call: TRBJ1-5; cdr3_aa: CASTQTGTGQPQHF
v_call: TRBV3-1; j_call: TRBJ1-2; cdr3_aa: CASSQGWALAHGGYTF
v_call: TRBV29-1; j_call: TRBJ2-7; cdr3_aa: CSVEVRASGSYEQYF
v_call: TRBV7-9; j_call: TRBJ2-3; cdr3_aa: CASSSVPGASTDTQYF